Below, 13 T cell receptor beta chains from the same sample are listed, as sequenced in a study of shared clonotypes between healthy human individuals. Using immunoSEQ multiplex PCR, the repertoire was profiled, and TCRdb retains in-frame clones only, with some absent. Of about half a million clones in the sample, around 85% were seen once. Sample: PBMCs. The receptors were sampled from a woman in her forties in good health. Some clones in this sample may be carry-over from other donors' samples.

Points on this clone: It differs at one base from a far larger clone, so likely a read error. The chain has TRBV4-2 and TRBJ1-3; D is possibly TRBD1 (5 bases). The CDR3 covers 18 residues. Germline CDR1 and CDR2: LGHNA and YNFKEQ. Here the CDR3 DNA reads TGTGCCAGCAGCCAAGATGCCCGGGACGGAAACTCTGGAGACACCATATATTTT. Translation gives CASSQDARDGNSGDTIYF.

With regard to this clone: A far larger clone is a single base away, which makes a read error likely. CDR3 protein: CASSPLFGDTEAFF. The DNA of the CDR3 is TGTGCCAGCTCACCATTGTTTGGGGACACTGAAGCTTTCTTT. This chain links TRBV18 with TRBJ1-1; D is undetermined. Germline CDR1 reads KGHSH; CDR2 reads LQKENI. The CDR3 runs 14 residues. The V end was cut by 2 bases, the J end by 3 bases, with 10 bases between.

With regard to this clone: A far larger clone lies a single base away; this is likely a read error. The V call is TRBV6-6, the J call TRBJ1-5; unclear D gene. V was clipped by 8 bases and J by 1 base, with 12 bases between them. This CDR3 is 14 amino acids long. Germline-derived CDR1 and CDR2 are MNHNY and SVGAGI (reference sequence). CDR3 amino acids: CASVCALSNQPQHF. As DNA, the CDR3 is TGTGCCAGCGTCTGCGCCTTGAGCAATCAGCCCCAGCATTTT.

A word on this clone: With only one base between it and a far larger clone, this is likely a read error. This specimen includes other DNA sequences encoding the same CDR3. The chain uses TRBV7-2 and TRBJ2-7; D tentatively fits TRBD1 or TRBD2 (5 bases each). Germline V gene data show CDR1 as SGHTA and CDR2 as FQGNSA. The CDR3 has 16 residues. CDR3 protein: CASSLVEGIGAYEQYF. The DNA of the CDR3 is TGCGCCAGCAGCTTAGTCGAGGGGATTGGGGCCTACGAGCAGTACTTC.

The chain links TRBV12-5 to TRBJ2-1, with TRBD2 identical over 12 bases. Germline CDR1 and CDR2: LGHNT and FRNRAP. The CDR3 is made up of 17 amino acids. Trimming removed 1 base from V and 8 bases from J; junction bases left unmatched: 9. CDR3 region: CASGLGLAGVKGDEQFF. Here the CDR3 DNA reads TGTGCTAGTGGTTTGGGACTAGCGGGAGTCAAGGGGGATGAGCAGTTCTTC.

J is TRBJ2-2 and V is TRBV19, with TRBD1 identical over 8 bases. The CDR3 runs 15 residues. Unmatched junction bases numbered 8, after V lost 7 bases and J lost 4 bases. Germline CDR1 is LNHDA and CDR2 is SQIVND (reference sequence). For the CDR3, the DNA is TGTGCCAGTAAGACCAGGGGGCCTGGCACCGGGGAGCTGTTTTTT. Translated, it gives CASKTRGPGTGELFF.

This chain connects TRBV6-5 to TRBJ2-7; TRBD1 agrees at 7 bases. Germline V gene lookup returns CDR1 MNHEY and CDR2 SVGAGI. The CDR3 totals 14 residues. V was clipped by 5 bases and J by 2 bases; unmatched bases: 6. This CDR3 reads CASSPTGVPYEQYF. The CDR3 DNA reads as TGTGCCAGCAGTCCCACAGGGGTACCCTACGAGCAGTACTTC.

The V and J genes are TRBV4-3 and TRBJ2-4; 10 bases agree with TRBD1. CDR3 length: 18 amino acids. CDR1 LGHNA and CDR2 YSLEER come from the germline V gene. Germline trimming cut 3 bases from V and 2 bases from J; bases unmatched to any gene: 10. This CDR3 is CASSQNPRDRGTKNIQYF. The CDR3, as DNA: TGCGCCAGCAGCCAGAATCCCCGGGACAGGGGTACCAAAAACATTCAGTACTTC.

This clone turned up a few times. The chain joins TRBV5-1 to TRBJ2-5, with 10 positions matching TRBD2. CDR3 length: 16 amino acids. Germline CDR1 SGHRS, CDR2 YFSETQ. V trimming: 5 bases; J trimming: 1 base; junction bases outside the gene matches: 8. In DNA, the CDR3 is TGCGCCAGCAGGCCTGCTAGCGGGAGTTTCCAAGAGACCCAGTACTTC. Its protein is CASRPASGSFQETQYF.

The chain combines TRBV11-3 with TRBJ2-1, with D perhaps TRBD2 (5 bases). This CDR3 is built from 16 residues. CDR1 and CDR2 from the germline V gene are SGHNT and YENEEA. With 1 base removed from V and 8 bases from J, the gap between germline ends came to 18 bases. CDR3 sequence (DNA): TGTGCCAGCAGCTTAGGGATAATGGGAGTTATGGATGAGCAGTTCTTC. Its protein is CASSLGIMGVMDEQFF.

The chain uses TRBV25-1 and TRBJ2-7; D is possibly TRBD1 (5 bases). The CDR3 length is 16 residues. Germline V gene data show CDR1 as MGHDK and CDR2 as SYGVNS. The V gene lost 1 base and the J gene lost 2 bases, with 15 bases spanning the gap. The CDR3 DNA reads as TGTGCCAGCAGTGAATTTAAGCAGGGAACAACCTACGAGCAGTACTTC. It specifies CASSEFKQGTTYEQYF.

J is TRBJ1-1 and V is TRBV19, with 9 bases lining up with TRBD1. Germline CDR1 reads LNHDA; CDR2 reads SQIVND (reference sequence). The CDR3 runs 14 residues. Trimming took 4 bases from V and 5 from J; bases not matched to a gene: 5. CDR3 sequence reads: CASSKEQGATEAFF. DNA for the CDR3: TGTGCCAGTAGTAAGGAACAGGGGGCTACTGAAGCTTTCTTT.

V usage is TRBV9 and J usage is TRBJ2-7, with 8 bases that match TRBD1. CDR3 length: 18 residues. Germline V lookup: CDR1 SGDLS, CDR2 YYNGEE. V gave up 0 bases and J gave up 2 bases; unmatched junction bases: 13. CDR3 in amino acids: CASSVGIAGGGEAYEQYF. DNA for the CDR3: TGTGCCAGCAGCGTAGGGATAGCAGGGGGCGGAGAAGCCTACGAGCAGTACTTC.